This T cell receptor (beta chain) was identified in a study of CD8 T cells in Susac syndrome. The overall study: When blood was collected, patients with Susac syndrome were therapy-naive, were taking corticosteroids, or were receiving intravenous immunoglobulin alone. Points from the study as a whole: The study admitted that it had a relatively small number of individuals in its TCR sequencing and HLA analysis.

The Susac syndrome patients fit the recently defined diagnostic criteria for definite or probable disease. This clonotype showed up just once. Its antigen is not known. With random hexamers, roughly 0.45 to 1 ug RNA was reverse transcribed. The immunoSEQ assay covered 54 Vbeta and 13 Jbeta segments for CDR3. TCRdb analysed the immunoSEQ multiplex PCR reads with MiXCR anew, one entry per CDR3 protein. In the table there are 84,000 or so distinct CDR3 sequences, 95% to 97% of which are singletons. V was pared by 7 bases and J by 5 bases, with 17 bases between. This CDR3 contains 13 residues. The V gene's germline CDR1 is SQVTM and CDR2 ANQGSEA.

The chain has TRBV29-1 and TRBJ1-2, with unresolved D. Material for sequencing was CD8+ T cells from PBMCs. The TCR originated in a human donor with Susac syndrome. CDR3 sequence reads: CSAYTIELYGYTF. The CDR3 DNA is TGCAGCGCCTACACTATTGAACTGTATGGCTACACCTTC.